This T cell receptor beta chain was sequenced during a study of a mutant IDH1 vaccine in newly diagnosed glioma. Study overall: Either 4-6 weeks after radiotherapy alone or alongside temozolomide, vaccination was begun. The treated population exhibited a male proportion of about 62%, a female proportion of about 38%, and a mean age of roughly 41 years.

Study conclusions and caveats: Variations in leading peripheral T cell clonotypes appeared to have no connection with pseudoprogression.

TCRdb's copy holds only in-frame clones and misses some; the assay was immunoSEQ multiplex PCR. The top ten hold around 6.2% of the sample, which has tens of thousands of clones, 80% seen once. Trimming at V came to 5 bases and at J to 0 bases, leaving 10 bases not matched to a gene. Germline CDR1 reads SQVTM; CDR2 reads ANQGSEA. CDR3 length: 16 amino acids. Time point noted: week 23, last vaccination. The content of each vaccine dose was 300 ug of mutant IDH1 20-mer peptide, and topical imiquimod accompanied it. As for this clone: Its antigen is not identified.

This sample comprised PBMCs, obtained from a glioma patient whose treatment included an IDH1 peptide vaccine. The V call is TRBV29-1, the J call TRBJ1-5, with 7 bases aligning to TRBD1. The receptor was isolated from a middle-aged man with glioma. The CDR3 nucleotides read TGCAGCGTTCACCCCGGACAGGCGAATAGCAATCAGCCCCAGCATTTT. It encodes CSVHPGQANSNQPQHF.